Listed below are T cell receptor beta chains from one sample, sequenced in a study of T cell responses to AZD1222 COVID-19 vaccine. Repertoires were generated with immunoSEQ multiplex PCR, while TCRdb's copy carries only in-frame clones and drops some. The sample has about 100,000 clones; approximately 91% are singletons. Sample: peripheral blood, taken 28 days after the second AZD1222 dose. The receptors derive from an adult who received the AZD1222 COVID-19 vaccine. CDR3s include the opening cysteine and the closing phenylalanine or tryptophan. The order of the fields is D gene, clone size, J gene, V gene, CDR3 DNA, CDR3 protein. The D gene is left open where the match is weak. Only part of the rows carry a size: once, few, many, or a class if the clone is expanded.

D gene: .; clone size: once; J gene: TRBJ1-2; V gene: TRBV4-1; CDR3 DNA: TGCGCCAGCAGCCAGCCGCTAACAGGGTTGGATGGCTACACCTTC; CDR3 protein: CASSQPLTGLDGYTF
D gene: TRBD2; clone size: .; J gene: TRBJ2-2; V gene: TRBV7-9; CDR3 DNA: TGTGCCAGCAGCTTACAGTCCGATCGACTAGCGGGACCAACCGGGGAGCTGTTTTTT; CDR3 protein: CASSLQSDRLAGPTGELFF
D gene: TRBD1; clone size: once; J gene: TRBJ1-5; V gene: TRBV6-6; CDR3 DNA: TGTGCCAGCACCATGGACAGGGGAATTAATCAGCCCCAGCATTTT; CDR3 protein: CASTMDRGINQPQHF
D gene: .; clone size: .; J gene: TRBJ2-7; V gene: TRBV28; CDR3 DNA: TGTGCCAGCAGTCTCTTTCACGAGCAGTACTTC; CDR3 protein: CASSLFHEQYF
D gene: .; clone size: .; J gene: TRBJ1-6; V gene: TRBV6-5; CDR3 DNA: TGTGCCAGCAGGACGGCAGGCTATAATTCACCCCTCCACTTT; CDR3 protein: CASRTAGYNSPLHF
D gene: TRBD1; clone size: .; J gene: TRBJ2-7; V gene: TRBV7-9; CDR3 DNA: TGTGCCAGCAGCTCGACAGGGCACCACTACGAGCAGTACTTC; CDR3 protein: CASSSTGHHYEQYF
D gene: .; clone size: .; J gene: TRBJ1-5; V gene: TRBV6-5; CDR3 DNA: TGTGCCAGCAGCTCTCTCGACAATCAGCCCCAGCATTTT; CDR3 protein: CASSSLDNQPQHF
D gene: .; clone size: .; J gene: TRBJ2-2; V gene: TRBV2; CDR3 DNA: TGTGCCAGCAGTGAAGCGCATCCCCCCGGGGAGCTGTTTTTT; CDR3 protein: CASSEAHPPGELFF
D gene: .; clone size: once; J gene: TRBJ2-4; V gene: TRBV5-6; CDR3 DNA: TGTGCCAGCAGCTTGGCGCAGACGAAAAACATTCAGTACTTC; CDR3 protein: CASSLAQTKNIQYF
D gene: TRBD2; clone size: .; J gene: TRBJ2-1; V gene: TRBV3-1/TRBV3-2; CDR3 DNA: TGTGCCAGCAGCCAGGGACTAGCGGGAGCTATCGATGAGCAGTTCTTC; CDR3 protein: CASSQGLAGAIDEQFF
D gene: TRBD2; clone size: .; J gene: TRBJ2-1; V gene: TRBV18; CDR3 DNA: TGTGCCAGCTCACCTAGCGGGAGCTCCTACAATGAGCAGTTCTTC; CDR3 protein: CASSPSGSSYNEQFF
D gene: .; clone size: few; J gene: TRBJ2-1; V gene: TRBV3-1/TRBV3-2; CDR3 DNA: TGTGCCAGCAGCCCAAATGTTCGGCGGAACTACAATGAGCAGTTCTTC; CDR3 protein: CASSPNVRRNYNEQFF
D gene: TRBD1; clone size: .; J gene: TRBJ2-5; V gene: TRBV5-1; CDR3 DNA: TGCGCCAGCAGCCTAGACAGGGGGCCTGGAGAGACCCAGTACTTC; CDR3 protein: CASSLDRGPGETQYF
D gene: .; clone size: .; J gene: TRBJ2-6; V gene: TRBV5-8; CDR3 DNA: TGTGCCAGCAGCTTGTCGGGATTTGGGGCCAACGTCCTGACTTTC; CDR3 protein: CASSLSGFGANVLTF
D gene: .; clone size: .; J gene: TRBJ2-7; V gene: TRBV7-2; CDR3 DNA: TGTGCCAGCAGCTTAGGCGTCAGGTACGAGCAGTACTTC; CDR3 protein: CASSLGVRYEQYF